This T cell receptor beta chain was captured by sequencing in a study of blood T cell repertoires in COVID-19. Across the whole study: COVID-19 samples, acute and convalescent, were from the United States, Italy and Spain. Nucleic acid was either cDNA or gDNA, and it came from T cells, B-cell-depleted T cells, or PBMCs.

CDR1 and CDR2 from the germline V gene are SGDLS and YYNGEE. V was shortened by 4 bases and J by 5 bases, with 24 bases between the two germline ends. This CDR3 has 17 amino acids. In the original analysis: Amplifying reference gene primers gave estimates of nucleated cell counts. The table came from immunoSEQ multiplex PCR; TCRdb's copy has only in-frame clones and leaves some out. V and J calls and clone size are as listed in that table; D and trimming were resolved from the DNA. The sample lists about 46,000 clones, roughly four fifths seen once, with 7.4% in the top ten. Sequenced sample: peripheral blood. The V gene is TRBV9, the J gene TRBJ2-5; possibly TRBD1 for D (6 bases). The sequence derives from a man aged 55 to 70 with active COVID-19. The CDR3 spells CASSKGGTSPPSETQYF. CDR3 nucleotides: TGTGCCAGCAGCAAAGGTGGGACATCACCCCCTAGCGAGACCCAGTACTTC.